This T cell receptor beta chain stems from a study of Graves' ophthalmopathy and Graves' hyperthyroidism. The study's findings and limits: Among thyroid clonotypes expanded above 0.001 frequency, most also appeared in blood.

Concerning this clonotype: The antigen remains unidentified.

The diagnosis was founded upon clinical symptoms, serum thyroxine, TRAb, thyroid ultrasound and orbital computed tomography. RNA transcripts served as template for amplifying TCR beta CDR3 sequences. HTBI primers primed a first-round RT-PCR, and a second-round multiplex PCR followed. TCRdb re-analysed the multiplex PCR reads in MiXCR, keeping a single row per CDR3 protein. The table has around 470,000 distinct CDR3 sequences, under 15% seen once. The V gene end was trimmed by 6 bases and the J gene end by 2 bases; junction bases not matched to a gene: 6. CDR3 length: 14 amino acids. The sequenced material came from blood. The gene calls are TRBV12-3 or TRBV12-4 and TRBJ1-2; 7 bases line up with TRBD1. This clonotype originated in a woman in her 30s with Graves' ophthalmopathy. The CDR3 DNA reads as TGTGCCAGCAGATTGGGGACAGCGAACTATGGCTACACCTTC. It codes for CASRLGTANYGYTF.